One sample yielded the 21 T cell receptor beta chains listed below, sequenced in a study of monozygotic twins with cystic fibrosis. Sequencing was performed with immunoSEQ multiplex PCR; in TCRdb, only in-frame clones are kept and a portion is missing. The sample shows 34,000 or so clones, under 95% of them seen only once. Input material: blood. These receptors were collected from a girl aged 2 to 10 with cystic fibrosis.

As DNA, the CDR3 is TGTGCCAGCAGCTTAGGACTAGCGGGAGTCTACGAGCAGTACTTC. Translation: CASSLGLAGVYEQYF. The chain has TRBV7-6 and TRBJ2-7; TRBD2 aligns across 12 bases. This CDR3 has 15 residues. CDR1 and CDR2 (germline): SGHVS, FNYEAQ. After removal of 1 base from V and 3 bases from J, the junction contained 1 base not matched to a gene. Variable domain in full (rest from reference TRBV7-6 and TRBJ2-7): GAGVSQSPRYKVTKRGQDVALRCDPISGHVSLYWYRQALGQGPEFLTYFNYEAQQDKSGLPNDRFSAERPEGSISTLTIQRTEQRDSAMYRCASSLGLAGVYEQYFGPGTRLTVT.

The chain uses TRBV28 and TRBJ2-1; 7 nucleotides line up with TRBD1. Unmatched junction bases numbered 7, after V lost 2 bases and J lost 0 bases. Germline CDR1 MDHEN, CDR2 SYDVKM. The CDR3 length is 17 residues. This chain's CDR3 is CASSLLGQVGSYNEQFF. CDR3 sequence (DNA): TGTGCCAGCAGTTTACTTGGACAGGTGGGCTCCTACAATGAGCAGTTCTTC.

This chain joins TRBV7-2 and TRBJ2-1; 14 bases fit TRBD2. Unmatched junction bases numbered 3, after V lost 5 bases and J lost 0 bases. The CDR3 extends over 17 amino acids. Germline V CDR1 and CDR2: SGHTA, FQGNSA. As DNA, the CDR3 is TGTGCCAGCAGCACAGGGACTAGCGGGGGCTCCTACAATGAGCAGTTCTTC. Translation: CASSTGTSGGSYNEQFF.

The chain combines TRBV5-4 with TRBJ2-2; D is perhaps TRBD2 (6 bases). CDR1 is SGHNT and CDR2 is YYREEE in the germline V gene (reference sequence). The CDR3 totals 15 residues. V was shortened by 0 bases and J by 2 bases, with 8 bases between the two germline ends. CDR3: CASSLALANTGELFF. The CDR3, as DNA: TGTGCCAGCAGCTTGGCACTAGCTAACACCGGGGAGCTGTTTTTT.

The chain links TRBV7-3 to TRBJ2-3; the match to TRBD2 covers 7 bases. This CDR3 is built from 17 residues. The J segment lost 1 base and the V segment lost 2 bases, leaving 9 bases of the junction unmatched. Germline V gene data show CDR1 as SGHTA and CDR2 as FQGTGA. CDR3 in amino acids: CASSLHPGRAGTDTQYF. The CDR3 nucleotides are TGTGCCAGCAGCTTACACCCGGGGAGGGCGGGCACAGATACGCAGTATTTT.

The chain uses TRBV10-3 and TRBJ1-6; D remains ambiguous. CDR1 and CDR2 (germline): ENHRY, SYGVKD. The CDR3 has 15 residues. V gave up 5 bases and J gave up 4 bases, with 12 bases separating them. The CDR3 nucleotides are TGTGCCATCAGTAACAGCCCATTTTATAATTCACCCCTCCACTTT. Encoded protein: CAISNSPFYNSPLHF.

The chain employs TRBV5-4 and TRBJ2-4; no reliable D call. The germline CDR1 and CDR2 sequences are SGHNT and YYREEE (reference sequence). V lost 4 bases and J 1 base, leaving 15 bases between the germline ends. CDR3 length equals 16 residues. The CDR3 DNA reads TGTGCCAGCAGCACACGCAACGAATCCGCCAAAAACATTCAGTACTTC. Protein: CASSTRNESAKNIQYF.

V is TRBV10-3 and J is TRBJ1-1; 9 bases align to TRBD1. CDR1 and CDR2 from the germline V gene are ENHRY and SYGVKD. J lost 3 bases, V lost 7 bases, and 9 bases had no gene match. The CDR3 extends over 15 amino acids. CDR3 sequence (DNA): TGTGCCATCAAAGGACAGGGGCAGGGGGACACTGAAGCTTTCTTT. It codes for CAIKGQGQGDTEAFF.

The chain links TRBV29-1 to TRBJ1-3; D uncertain. Germline V CDR1 and CDR2: SQVTM, ANQGSEA. Trimming took off 4 bases at V and 0 bases at J, with 7 bases between the two ends. The CDR3 sequence is 13 residues long. CDR3: CSVGRGSGNTIYF. The CDR3 coding sequence is TGCAGCGTTGGACGCGGCTCTGGAAACACCATATATTTT.

The V gene is TRBV4-1, the J gene TRBJ1-1; no clear D. CDR3 length: 15 residues. V was trimmed by 0 bases and J by 1 base, leaving 9 bases between them. Germline values: CDR1 MGHRA, CDR2 YSYEKL. CDR3 sequence: CASSQEYHRNTEAFF. The CDR3 bases are TGCGCCAGCAGCCAAGAGTATCACAGGAACACTGAAGCTTTCTTT.

This clone was recorded once. The rearrangement links TRBV20-1 to TRBJ2-7; the D is unclear. The CDR3 loop spans 10 amino acids. The germline CDR1 and CDR2 sequences are DFQATT and SNEGSKA (reference sequence). Deletions cut 4 bases from V and 6 bases from J, with 7 bases between. CDR3 sequence (DNA): TGCAGTGCTAACGTTCGCGAGCAGTACTTC. Translated: CSANVREQYF.

A single count supports this clone. The chain is built from TRBV6-5 and TRBJ2-7; 8 bases are shared with TRBD2. CDR1 and CDR2 (germline): MNHEY, SVGAGI. The CDR3 is made up of 13 amino acids. The trim removed 2 bases at V and 5 bases at J, leaving 2 bases unmatched. As DNA, the CDR3 is TGTGCCAGCAGTTACGCGGGAGGAGACGAGCAGTACTTC. It translates to CASSYAGGDEQYF.

The chain couples TRBV14 to TRBJ1-3; the D is unclear. The V gene lost 4 bases and the J gene lost 0 bases, with 10 bases spanning the gap. Germline V gene sequence: CDR1 SGHDN, CDR2 FVKESK. The CDR3 runs to 15 residues. The CDR3 DNA reads TGTGCCAGCAGCCCCGGAGTGGTCTCTGGAAACACCATATATTTT. Translating it yields CASSPGVVSGNTIYF.

The chain uses TRBV30 and TRBJ1-2; D not resolved. The CDR3 spans 14 residues. Trimming took 4 bases from V and 1 from J, leaving 13 bases between them. Germline V gene sequence: CDR1 GTSNPN, CDR2 SVGIG (reference sequence). The CDR3 loop is CAWNVRSLNYGYTF. DNA for the CDR3: TGTGCCTGGAATGTCAGATCGCTTAACTATGGCTACACCTTC.

The chain uses TRBV7-9 and TRBJ2-7, with a possible D match to TRBD1 (6 bases). The CDR3 has 10 amino acids. Germline CDR1 is SEHNR and CDR2 is FQNEAQ (reference sequence). V lost 8 bases, J lost 7 bases, and 9 bases lay in between. CDR3 region: CASGQGEQYF. The CDR3 DNA sequence: TGTGCCAGCGGTCAGGGGGAGCAGTACTTC.

The chain carries TRBV12-5 and TRBJ1-2, with D possibly matching TRBD1 (5 bases). V lost 8 bases and J 5 bases, leaving 21 bases between the germline ends. Germline loops: CDR1 LGHNT, CDR2 FRNRAP. The CDR3 contains 15 residues. The CDR3 DNA sequence: TGTGCTAGTTCTCGGGCAGGGTCGCCCCAGTATGGCTACACCTTC. This encodes CASSRAGSPQYGYTF.

The rearrangement joins TRBV30 to TRBJ1-4, with D uncertain. V was pared by 6 bases and J by 4 bases, with 9 bases between. The germline gives CDR1 GTSNPN, CDR2 SVGIG (reference sequence). This CDR3 is 12 amino acids long. Written as DNA, the CDR3 is TGTGCCTGCCGGAACCATAATGAAAAACTGTTTTTT. Encoded protein: CACRNHNEKLFF.

This clone has only one observation. V is TRBV30 and J is TRBJ1-1; no definite D call. V lost 4 bases to trimming and J lost 1 base, with 4 bases between them. The CDR3 sequence is 11 residues long. Germline V gene data show CDR1 as GTSNPN and CDR2 as SVGIG (reference sequence). CDR3 loop: CAWNTNTEAFF. The CDR3 region has the DNA TGTGCCTGGAATACGAACACTGAAGCTTTCTTT.

This clone was counted a single time. The gene calls are TRBV5-1 and TRBJ2-3, with TRBD1 identical over 8 bases. J lost 2 bases, V lost 0 bases, and 5 bases had no gene match. The CDR3 is 16 residues long. Germline V CDR1 and CDR2: SGHRS, YFSETQ. The CDR3 loop reads CASSLEGQASTDTQYF. CDR3 DNA sequence: TGCGCCAGCAGCTTGGAGGGACAGGCCTCCACAGATACGCAGTATTTT. The full variable domain, with the rest looked up from reference TRBV5-1 and TRBJ2-3, is KAGVTQTPRYLIKTRGQQVTLSCSPISGHRSVSWYQQTPGQGLQFLFEYFSETQRNKGNFPGRFSGRQFSNSRSEMNVSTLELGDSALYLCASSLEGQASTDTQYFGPGTRLTVL.

This rearrangement joins TRBV5-1 to TRBJ1-1; TRBD1 matches at 9 bases. J was trimmed by 4 bases and V by 3 bases; bases with no gene match: 4. Germline lookup yields CDR1 SGHRS and CDR2 YFSETQ. This CDR3 has 14 residues. The CDR3 DNA reads TGCGCCAGCAGCTCCCGGACAGGGGCCACTGAAGCTTTCTTT. Its translation is CASSSRTGATEAFF.

The CDR3 nucleotides are TGCAGCGTTGGGGCCCCGGGGGCTGGCTACACCTTC. This sequence encodes CSVGAPGAGYTF. The rearrangement uses TRBV29-1 and TRBJ1-2; D is possibly TRBD1 (6 bases). This CDR3 has 12 residues. Trimming stripped 4 bases from V and 7 bases from J, with 13 bases between. The germline V gene encodes CDR1 SQVTM and CDR2 ANQGSEA.